This T cell receptor (beta chain) was captured in a study of CD8 T cells in Susac syndrome. Study findings and constraints: The study admitted that it had a relatively small number of individuals in its TCR sequencing and HLA analysis.

Sequencing of TCR beta drew on CD8+ and CD4+ T cells from blood. Purification of the CD8+ and CD4+ T cells relied on negative isolation, and TEMRA cells underwent FACS enrichment. RNA was extracted with the RNeasy kit, and a quantity of roughly 0.5 to 1 ug was reverse transcribed using random hexamers. The method of amplification for TCR beta CDR3 was immunoSEQ multiplex PCR, covering 54 Vbeta and 13 Jbeta. TCRdb analysed the immunoSEQ multiplex PCR reads with MiXCR anew, one entry per CDR3 protein. The repertoire includes 200,000 to 250,000 distinct CDR3 sequences, roughly nine tenths of them detected once, and about 0.12% sits in the top ten. A note on this clonotype: Antigen unknown.

Germline CDR1 and CDR2: PRHDT and FYEKMQ (reference sequence). The CDR3 runs to 15 residues. Trimming shortened V by 6 bases and J by 6 bases, and 19 bases separated the two germline ends. The sample consisted of CD8+ T cells from PBMCs. The origin of this receptor is a human donor with multiple sclerosis. The chain carries TRBV13 and TRBJ2-3; D is unclear. The CDR3 coding sequence is TGTGCCAGCAGAGGCAGCCGGACCGGTGAGGATACGCAGTATTTT. Its translation is CASRGSRTGEDTQYF.